The TCR beta chain described here comes from a study of T-cell memory formation after mild COVID-19. This clonotype was counted a few times. CDR1 is MNHEY, CDR2 SVGEGT, per germline. The germline V and J ends were trimmed by 6 bases and 5 bases, with 10 bases remaining between them. The CDR3 has 13 residues. TCRdb analysed the 5' RACE reads with MiXCR anew, one entry per CDR3 protein. The sample contains about 430,000 distinct CDR3 sequences, roughly 18% of which appear only once. The material sequenced was PBMCs or a T cell subset sorted from them (not recorded which). The TCR was taken from a young man who had mild COVID-19 (a few samples of this study predate the infection). Cell type and time point are not known. V is TRBV6-2 or TRBV6-3 and J is TRBJ1-4; no firm D call. The CDR3 DNA reads as TGTGCCAGCAGACCGTCGACGAATGAAAAACTGTTTTTT. Encoded protein: CASRPSTNEKLFF.